This TCR beta chain was profiled in a study of blood T cell repertoires in COVID-19. In the study's own analysis: Estimates of nucleated cell counts were drawn from the amplification of reference gene primers. Generated by immunoSEQ multiplex PCR, the TCRdb table keeps only in-frame clones and is missing some. The D gene and trimming were derived from the DNA, and the V and J assignments and clone size from that table. The profile shows around 130,000 clones, about 88% of them singletons. Deletions cut 6 bases from V and 6 bases from J, with 12 bases between. This CDR3 spans 12 amino acids. The germline V gene encodes CDR1 SGHDT and CDR2 YYEEEE. The recovered donors of Cohort 3 showed two negative PCRs, clearance, or symptom resolution.

This clonotype was sampled from a woman aged 45-65 years who had recovered from COVID-19. This chain connects TRBV5-6 to TRBJ1-2; no definite D call. Source material: PBMCs or T cells enriched from blood (not recorded which). CDR3 residues: CASTPGSNGYTF. The CDR3 nucleotides read TGTGCCAGCACTCCGGGGTCCAATGGCTACACCTTC.